This T cell receptor beta chain was captured by sequencing in a study of identical twins. The germline CDR1 and CDR2 sequences are SGHDN and FVKESK. After removal of 2 bases from V and 1 base from J, the junction contained 16 bases not matched to a gene. The CDR3 sequence is 20 residues long. This clonotype showed up just a few times. MiXCR, applied by TCRdb to the 5' RACE reads, yields one record per CDR3 protein. Here the sample spans more than 650,000 distinct CDR3 sequences, 5.5% to 6.5% being singletons. V usage is TRBV14 and J usage is TRBJ2-3, with 9 nucleotides matching TRBD2. The source of this sequence is a young man in good health. The specimen sequenced was naive T cells sorted from blood. The DNA of the CDR3 is TGTGCCAGCAGCCAAATCGGACGGCTAGGGACTAGCAGACGCACAGATACGCAGTATTTT. Translating gives CASSQIGRLGTSRRTDTQYF.